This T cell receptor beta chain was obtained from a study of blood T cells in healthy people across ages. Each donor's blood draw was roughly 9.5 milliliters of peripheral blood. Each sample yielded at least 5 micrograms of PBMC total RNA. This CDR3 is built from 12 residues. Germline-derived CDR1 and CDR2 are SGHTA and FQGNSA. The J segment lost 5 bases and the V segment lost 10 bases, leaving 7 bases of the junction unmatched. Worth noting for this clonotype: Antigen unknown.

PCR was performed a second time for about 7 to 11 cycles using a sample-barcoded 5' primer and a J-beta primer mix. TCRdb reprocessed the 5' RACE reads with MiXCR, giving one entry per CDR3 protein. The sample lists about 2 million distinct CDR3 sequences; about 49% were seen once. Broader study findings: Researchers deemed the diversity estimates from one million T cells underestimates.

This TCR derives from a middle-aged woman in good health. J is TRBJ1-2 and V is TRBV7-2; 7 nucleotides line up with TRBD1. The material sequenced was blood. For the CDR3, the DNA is TGTGCCATTCCCGGGACAGATTATGGCTACACCTTC. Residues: CAIPGTDYGYTF.